Listed here are 20 T cell receptor beta chains from one sample, sequenced in a study of graft-versus-host responses after intestinal transplantation. Data came from immunoSEQ multiplex PCR; TCRdb stores just in-frame clones and leaves some out. Of roughly 60,000 clones in the sample, under 95% were seen once. Sample: PBMCs, taken around 120 days after intestinal transplantation. All receptors derive from a human patient who received an intestinal transplant, so some T cells may come from the graft donor.

V usage is TRBV27 and J usage is TRBJ2-1; 11 bases map to TRBD2. Germline V gene data show CDR1 as MNHEY and CDR2 as SMNVEV (reference sequence). This CDR3 region has 14 residues. J was trimmed by 9 bases and V by 4 bases; bases with no gene match: 5. The CDR3 sequence is CASSSMTSGVEQFF. CDR3 sequence (DNA): TGTGCCAGCAGTTCAATGACTAGCGGGGTTGAGCAGTTCTTC.

The CDR3 DNA is TGCGCCAGCAGACTAGCGGGGGCGAACACCGGGGAGCTGTTTTTT. As protein: CASRLAGANTGELFF. The chain employs TRBV5-1 and TRBJ2-2; 11 bases line up with TRBD2. CDR1 is SGHRS, CDR2 YFSETQ, per germline. The CDR3 runs to 15 residues. J was trimmed by 0 bases and V by 5 bases; bases with no gene match: 0.

This rearrangement joins TRBV6-6 to TRBJ1-4; D is ambiguous. Between the trimmed V and J ends, which lost 8 bases and 1 base, there was a span of 11 bases. CDR1 and CDR2 (germline): MNHNY, SVGAGI (reference sequence). CDR3 length: 14 residues. CDR3 loop: CASRLERTNEKLFF. DNA for the CDR3: TGTGCCAGCCGCCTGGAGAGAACTAATGAAAAACTGTTTTTT.

The chain is built from TRBV19 and TRBJ2-1; 11 nucleotides line up with TRBD2. Germline V gene sequence: CDR1 LNHDA, CDR2 SQIVND (reference sequence). The CDR3 runs 19 residues. With V trimmed by 7 bases and J by 0 bases, 14 bases remained unmatched. As DNA, the CDR3 is TGTGCCAGTAAAGCGACAGTTGGACTAGCGGGTCCCTCCTACAATGAGCAGTTCTTC. This codes for CASKATVGLAGPSYNEQFF.

This rearrangement joins TRBV19 to TRBJ2-1, with 7 bases that match TRBD2. The germline CDR1 and CDR2 sequences are LNHDA and SQIVND (reference sequence). J was trimmed by 3 bases and V by 3 bases; bases with no gene match: 11. The CDR3 has 17 amino acids. The CDR3 DNA reads TGTGCCAGTAGTATCAACTCGGCTAGCGGAATCTACAATGAGCAGTTCTTC. Protein sequence: CASSINSASGIYNEQFF. The complete variable domain, with remaining parts taken from reference TRBV19 and TRBJ2-1, reads DGGITQSPKYLFRKEGQNVTLSCEQNLNHDAMYWYRQDPGQGLRLIYYSQIVNDFQKGDIAEGYSVSREKKESFPLTVTSAQKNPTAFYLCASSINSASGIYNEQFFGPGTRLTVL.

This chain uses TRBV15 with TRBJ2-3; 9 bases map to TRBD1. The CDR3 is 14 amino acids. From germline, CDR1 is LNHNV and CDR2 YYDKDF (reference sequence). The J segment lost 6 bases and the V segment lost 5 bases, leaving 6 bases of the junction unmatched. The CDR3 sequence is CATSDDRGEDTQYF. In DNA form, the CDR3 reads TGTGCCACCAGCGATGACAGGGGGGAGGATACGCAGTATTTT.

This chain joins TRBV2 and TRBJ2-7; TRBD2 agrees at 10 bases. The CDR3 has 16 residues. V gave up 6 bases and J gave up 2 bases; unmatched junction bases: 10. Germline CDR1 reads SNHLY; CDR2 reads FYNNEI. The CDR3: CASRPFGTSVPYEQYF. The CDR3 DNA is TGTGCCAGCAGACCCTTTGGGACTAGCGTGCCCTACGAGCAGTACTTC.

V usage is TRBV7-6 and J usage is TRBJ2-2, with no clear D. CDR1 is SGHVS, CDR2 FNYEAQ, per germline. Trimming took 1 base from V and 6 from J, leaving 9 bases between them. The CDR3 totals 14 residues. The CDR3 bases are TGTGCCAGCAGCTTAGGCGACGGGTCCGGGGAGCTGTTTTTT. It is translated as CASSLGDGSGELFF.

V is TRBV27 and J is TRBJ2-5, with D possibly matching TRBD1 (5 bases). The assigned J gene may be wrong: the sequence end matches TRBJ2-7 better. Germline V gene sequence: CDR1 MNHEY, CDR2 SMNVEV (reference sequence). The CDR3 consists of 15 residues. CDR3 in DNA: TGTGCCAGCAGACCCGCTCAAGGGGCACCCTACGAGCAGTACTTC. Its protein product is CASRPAQGAPYEQYF.

The gene calls are TRBV18 and TRBJ1-3; possible D gene TRBD1, 5 bases. This CDR3 has 14 residues. Germline lookup yields CDR1 KGHSH and CDR2 LQKENI. The V and J ends lost 3 bases and 0 bases respectively, with 6 bases between them. CDR3: CASSPGTSGNTIYF. The CDR3 nucleotides read TGTGCCAGCTCACCCGGGACCTCTGGAAACACCATATATTTT.

This chain connects TRBV28 to TRBJ2-5; TRBD2 matches at 11 bases. CDR1 is MDHEN, CDR2 SYDVKM, per germline. V dropped 6 bases and J dropped 11; count of bases not matched to a gene: 14. CDR3 length: 15 amino acids. CDR3 sequence reads: CASRSLAGGLSEQYF. DNA of the CDR3: TGTGCCAGCAGATCCCTAGCGGGAGGCCTCTCGGAGCAGTACTTC.

This clone came up once. The rearrangement joins TRBV19 to TRBJ2-7; the match to TRBD1 covers 12 bases. CDR1 is LNHDA, CDR2 SQIVND, per germline (reference sequence). The CDR3 length is 15 residues. Unmatched junction bases numbered 3, after V lost 5 bases and J lost 1 base. CDR3 protein: CASSPGQGASYEQYF. CDR3 nucleotide sequence: TGTGCCAGTAGTCCGGGACAGGGGGCGTCCTACGAGCAGTACTTC.

The CDR3 is CASSFNLGGEAFF. The CDR3 nucleotides read TGTGCCAGCAGTTTCAACCTGGGGGGTGAAGCTTTCTTT. The J gene is TRBJ1-1, the V gene TRBV28; D might be TRBD1 (5 bases). The CDR3 covers 13 residues. Trimming removed 3 bases at V and 7 bases at J, with 12 bases between. In germline, CDR1 is MDHEN, CDR2 SYDVKM.

This clone was found once. The chain uses TRBV11-2 and TRBJ2-7, with 10 bases fitting TRBD2. Germline V gene lookup returns CDR1 SGHAT and CDR2 FQNNGV. The CDR3 runs 18 residues. J was trimmed by 7 bases and V by 7 bases; bases with no gene match: 22. The CDR3 DNA sequence: TGTGCCAGCAAGTTGCCCTCCCCATGGTTAGCGGGAGGTGTTGAGCAGTACTTC. Its protein is CASKLPSPWLAGGVEQYF.

The chain employs TRBV4-1 and TRBJ2-2; D could derive from TRBD1 or TRBD2 (5 bases each). This CDR3 is 14 amino acids long. Trimming pared 8 bases from V and 6 bases from J, leaving 16 bases between. CDR1 and CDR2 from the germline V gene are MGHRA and YSYEKL. This CDR3 reads CASLPRVGAGELFF. The CDR3 DNA reads as TGCGCCAGCCTCCCCAGGGTGGGGGCCGGGGAGCTGTTTTTT.

This chain joins TRBV7-9 and TRBJ2-7, with D perhaps matching TRBD1 or TRBD2 (5 bases each). The germline gives CDR1 SEHNR, CDR2 FQNEAQ (reference sequence). Deletions cut 5 bases from V and 0 bases from J, with 8 bases between. CDR3 length: 13 amino acids. CDR3 DNA: TGTGCCAGCAGCCAAGGGACCTCCTACGAGCAGTACTTC. This sequence encodes CASSQGTSYEQYF.

This clone was recorded a few times. The rearrangement links TRBV7-9 to TRBJ1-1; no clear D. The V and J ends lost 5 bases and 5 bases respectively, with 15 bases between them. The CDR3 covers 14 residues. Germline assignment: CDR1 SEHNR and CDR2 FQNEAQ (reference sequence). The CDR3 coding sequence is TGTGCCAGCAGCCGAAATACGGTCCCTACTGAAGCTTTCTTT. Translation: CASSRNTVPTEAFF.

The rearrangement links TRBV7-2 to TRBJ1-4; tentatively, D is TRBD1 (6 bases). The ends were cut back, 5 bases at V and 0 bases at J, with 16 bases in the middle. Germline assignment: CDR1 SGHTA and CDR2 FQGNSA. CDR3 length equals 17 residues. CDR3 nucleotides: TGTGCCAGCAGCCCTTCCCCCGGGGGCCCAACTAATGAAAAACTGTTTTTT. It yields the protein CASSPSPGGPTNEKLFF.

The chain is built from TRBV2 and TRBJ2-3, with D unresolved. V lost 7 bases, J lost 6 bases, and 8 bases lay in between. The CDR3 totals 11 residues. Germline V gene data show CDR1 as SNHLY and CDR2 as FYNNEI. CDR3 in amino acids: CASTYTDTQYF. In DNA form, the CDR3 reads TGTGCCAGCACTTATACTGATACGCAGTATTTT. Full variable domain (missing parts from reference TRBV2 and TRBJ2-3): EPEVTQTPSHQVTQMGQEVILRCVPISNHLYFYWYRQILGQKVEFLVSFYNNEISEKSEIFDDQFSVERPDGSNFTLKIRSTKLEDSAMYFCASTYTDTQYFGPGTRLTVL.

The chain recombines TRBV19 with TRBJ1-1, with D perhaps matching TRBD1 (5 bases). Germline V gene data show CDR1 as LNHDA and CDR2 as SQIVND (reference sequence). The V gene lost 3 bases and the J gene lost 2 bases, with 13 bases spanning the gap. The length of the CDR3 is 15 residues. In nucleotides, the CDR3 is TGTGCCAGTAGTATCGGCCAGGGTGGTAACACTGAAGCTTTCTTT. Amino acids: CASSIGQGGNTEAFF.